These 11 T cell receptor beta chains came from one sample sequenced in a study of T cells in Graves' hyperthyroidism and ophthalmopathy. TCR beta CDR3 region amplification was performed from RNA transcripts. The HTBI primer set was used in a first-round RT-PCR of the TCR CDR3. TCRdb re-analysed the multiplex PCR reads in MiXCR, keeping a single row per CDR3 protein. The sample comprises fewer than 650,000 distinct CDR3 sequences, approximately 13% of which are singletons, and 5.5% to 7.5% rests with the top ten. The sample comprised blood. The origin of the receptors is a woman aged 25-40 years with Graves' hyperthyroidism that later progressed to Graves' ophthalmopathy.

This clonotype was detected ten times or more. The rearrangement joins TRBV6-1 to TRBJ2-5; no firm D call. V gave up 6 bases and J gave up 1 base, with 9 bases separating them. The CDR3 is made up of 13 amino acids. Germline loops: CDR1 MNHNS, CDR2 SASEGT. The CDR3 nucleotides read TGTGCCAGCAGCCAGACGGTCCAAGAGACCCAGTACTTC. As protein: CASSQTVQETQYF.

This clonotype was counted at least ten times. The V and J genes are TRBV11-2 and TRBJ2-1; 9 bases are shared with TRBD1. Germline CDR1 reads SGHAT; CDR2 reads FQNNGV. This CDR3 has 18 amino acids. Trimming cost V 5 bases and J 8 bases; bases outside gene matches: 19. CDR3 sequence reads: CASSQGGWGTGKIHEQFF. CDR3 DNA sequence: TGTGCCAGCAGCCAGGGGGGTTGGGGGACAGGGAAAATCCATGAGCAGTTCTTC.

This clonotype was detected many times. DNA for the CDR3: TGTGCCAGCAGCTTTAACAGGGCCGAGAAACTGTTTTTT. Its translation: CASSFNRAEKLFF. The V gene is TRBV13, the J gene TRBJ1-4; weak D call: TRBD1 (6 bases). The V gene's germline CDR1 is PRHDT and CDR2 FYEKMQ (reference sequence). The CDR3 is made up of 13 amino acids. The V gene lost 3 bases and the J gene lost 11 bases, with 13 bases spanning the gap.

Turning to this clonotype: It may be a read error: a sequence one base away is much more abundant. The chain is built from TRBV6-1 and TRBJ2-1; D gene unclear. Germline V gene sequence: CDR1 MNHNS, CDR2 SASEGT. The CDR3 sequence is 15 residues long. Between the trimmed V and J ends, which lost 3 bases and 5 bases, there was a span of 14 bases. CDR3 DNA sequence: TGTGCCAGCAGTGAGCGTGGGCGCCTCGACAATGAGCAGTTCTTC. As protein: CASSERGRLDNEQFF.

This clonotype has a handful of counts. The V gene is TRBV6-2 or TRBV6-3, the J gene TRBJ1-1; D uncertain. CDR3 length: 15 amino acids. V lost 0 bases and J 2 bases, leaving 10 bases between the germline ends. Germline CDR1 MNHEY, CDR2 SVGEGT. Here the CDR3 DNA reads TGTGCCAGCAGTTACTCCAGGCAGGTTAACACTGAAGCTTTCTTT. This encodes CASSYSRQVNTEAFF.

This clonotype has at least ten counts. The genes are TRBV7-2 and TRBJ2-1; 7 bases align to TRBD2. Germline V CDR1 and CDR2: SGHTA, FQGNSA. J lost 6 bases, V lost 2 bases, and 4 bases had no gene match. The CDR3 is 14 amino acids. CDR3 protein: CASSLWGGTNEQFF. CDR3 sequence (DNA): TGTGCCAGCAGCTTATGGGGGGGGACCAATGAGCAGTTCTTC.

The genes are TRBV7-8 and TRBJ1-6; D not certain. The germline V and J ends were trimmed by 4 bases and 7 bases, with 8 bases remaining between them. Germline CDR1 reads SGHVS; CDR2 reads FQNEAQ. The CDR3 is made up of 13 amino acids. The CDR3 region has the DNA TGTGCCAGCAGCTCAACTAGGAATTCACCCCTCCACTTT. Translation gives CASSSTRNSPLHF.

This clonotype was counted a few times. J is TRBJ2-3 and V is TRBV5-8; D is unclear. CDR1 is SGHTS and CDR2 is YDEGEE in the germline V gene. The CDR3 length is 14 residues. Trimming removed 2 bases at V and 2 bases at J, with 9 bases between. CDR3 nucleotide sequence: TGTGCCAGCAGCTTACTTCCAAACACAGATACGCAGTATTTT. Translation gives CASSLLPNTDTQYF.

This chain uses TRBV25-1 with TRBJ2-1, with TRBD2 matching over 13 bases. The CDR3 is made up of 19 amino acids. V shed 3 bases and J 0 bases; nucleotides not matched to a gene: 8. CDR1 is MGHDK, CDR2 SYGVNS, per germline. The CDR3 nucleotides read TGTGCCAGCAGTGAGTACGGGACTAGCGGGACCTCCTCCTACAATGAGCAGTTCTTC. Translation gives CASSEYGTSGTSSYNEQFF.

This clonotype showed up many times. The rearrangement joins TRBV12-3 or TRBV12-4 to TRBJ1-5; unclear D gene. The ends were cut back, 1 base at V and 3 bases at J, with 7 bases in the middle. This CDR3 region has 14 residues. Written as DNA, the CDR3 is TGTGCCAGCAGTTTAGGCAGGTTCAATCAGCCCCAGCATTTT. Protein: CASSLGRFNQPQHF.

The rearrangement joins TRBV27 to TRBJ2-1; tentative D call: TRBD2 (5 bases). CDR3 length: 14 amino acids. Trimming stripped 3 bases from V and 9 bases from J, with 15 bases between. Germline values: CDR1 MNHEY, CDR2 SMNVEV (reference sequence). CDR3 nucleotide sequence: TGTGCCAGCAGTTTCTCTAGCAGGACGACTGAGCAGTTCTTC. Its protein is CASSFSSRTTEQFF.